Below, 25 T cell receptor beta chains from the same sample are listed, as sequenced in a study of T-cell memory formation after mild COVID-19. TCRdb processed the 5' RACE reads anew with MiXCR; each CDR3 protein has one entry. Here the sample spans under 450,000 distinct CDR3 sequences, 20% to 30% being singletons. Sequencing was done on a sample of PBMCs or a T cell subset sorted from them (not recorded which). Source of these receptors: an adult woman who had mild COVID-19 (a few samples of this study predate the infection). Cell type and time point are not known.

The CDR3 bases are TGTGCCAGCAGCTACCCCGGGGACGGGGAGACCCAGTACTTC. The encoded protein is CASSYPGDGETQYF. The chain couples TRBV7-9 to TRBJ2-5; D tentatively reads TRBD1 or TRBD2 (5 bases each). This CDR3 comprises 14 residues. Trimming shortened V by 4 bases and J by 5 bases, and 14 bases separated the two germline ends. Germline V lookup: CDR1 SEHNR, CDR2 FQNEAQ (reference sequence). The full variable domain, its missing parts supplied by reference TRBV7-9 and TRBJ2-5, is DTGVSQNPRHKITKRGQNVTFRCDPISEHNRLYWYRQTLGQGPEFLTYFQNEAQLEKSRLLSDRFSAERPKGSFSTLEIQRTEQGDSAMYLCASSYPGDGETQYFGPGTRLLVL.

The chain links TRBV15 to TRBJ1-3, with 7 bases lining up with TRBD1. The germline V gene encodes CDR1 LNHNV and CDR2 YYDKDF (reference sequence). J lost 0 bases, V lost 2 bases, and 7 bases had no gene match. The CDR3 sequence is 17 residues long. CDR3 in amino acids: CATSRPGQVSSGNTIYF. Written as DNA, the CDR3 is TGTGCCACCAGCAGACCCGGACAGGTCAGCTCTGGAAACACCATATATTTT.

The rearrangement links TRBV10-3 to TRBJ1-1, with TRBD1 matching 10 bases. There are 15 residues in the CDR3. The germline V gene encodes CDR1 ENHRY and CDR2 SYGVKD. J gave up 6 bases and V 5 bases, and 9 bases lay outside the gene matches. The CDR3 nucleotides are TGTGCCATCAGTACGTGGGACAGGGGACCCCCTGAAGCTTTCTTT. Translation gives CAISTWDRGPPEAFF.

This sequence joins TRBV6-5 and TRBJ2-5; D not certain. V was trimmed by 6 bases and J by 2 bases, leaving 16 bases between them. The CDR3 length is 15 residues. CDR1 MNHEY and CDR2 SVGAGI come from the germline V gene. The DNA of the CDR3 is TGTGCCAGCAGATTGTCCGACGGTCCACAAGAGACCCAGTACTTC. Translated, it gives CASRLSDGPQETQYF.

This chain uses TRBV6-6 with TRBJ1-3; 12 nucleotides agree with TRBD1. V shed 7 bases and J 8 bases; nucleotides not matched to a gene: 9. CDR3 length: 15 amino acids. CDR1 MNHNY and CDR2 SVGAGI come from the germline V gene (reference sequence). CDR3 loop: CASIPGQGAFDTIYF. CDR3 sequence (DNA): TGTGCCAGCATACCGGGACAGGGGGCGTTTGACACCATATATTTT.

The V and J genes are TRBV5-1 and TRBJ1-1, with D unresolved. The CDR3 covers 15 residues. The germline gives CDR1 SGHRS, CDR2 YFSETQ. V was trimmed by 1 base and J by 1 base, leaving 11 bases between them. Here the CDR3 reads CASSLSTQQNTEAFF. DNA for the CDR3: TGCGCCAGCAGCTTGAGTACTCAACAGAACACTGAAGCTTTCTTT.

This clonotype was seen more than once but under ten times. V usage is TRBV5-1 and J usage is TRBJ2-7; 7 nucleotides agree with TRBD2. This CDR3 has 16 residues. V shed 0 bases and J 1 base; nucleotides not matched to a gene: 7. Per germline, CDR1 SGHRS and CDR2 YFSETQ. In DNA form, the CDR3 reads TGCGCCAGCAGCTTGGACGGCGGGGGTAGTTCCTACGAGCAGTACTTC. Residues: CASSLDGGGSSYEQYF.

Here the CDR3 DNA reads TGTGCCAGCACCTTTGGGACTAGCGGATACAATGAGCAGTTCTTC. Translation: CASTFGTSGYNEQFF. This rearrangement joins TRBV6-6 to TRBJ2-1, with 11 nucleotides matching TRBD2. Germline V CDR1 and CDR2: MNHNY, SVGAGI (reference sequence). V trimming: 7 bases; J trimming: 4 bases; junction bases outside the gene matches: 6. This CDR3 comprises 15 residues.

In its sample, this clonotype was seen a few times. The rearrangement joins TRBV12-3 or TRBV12-4 to TRBJ1-1, with 8 positions matching TRBD1. Germline trimming cut 5 bases from V and 11 bases from J; bases unmatched to any gene: 13. The CDR3 runs to 14 residues. The CDR3: CASSASAQGVEAFF. The CDR3 DNA reads TGTGCCAGCAGTGCTAGTGCACAGGGGGTCGAGGCTTTCTTT.

There are a few counts of this clonotype. The genes are TRBV15 and TRBJ1-2; D gene uncertain. V was trimmed by 0 bases and J by 3 bases, leaving 14 bases between them. Per the germline V gene, CDR1 is LNHNV and CDR2 is YYDKDF (reference sequence). The CDR3 totals 16 residues. Written as DNA, the CDR3 is TGTGCCACCAGCAGAGAGGCGGGTCTTGAGTACTATGGCTACACCTTC. Translating gives CATSREAGLEYYGYTF.

This clonotype was detected ten times or more. The chain employs TRBV7-9 and TRBJ1-5, with TRBD1 identical over 7 bases. J was trimmed by 3 bases and V by 5 bases; bases with no gene match: 4. Germline lookup yields CDR1 SEHNR and CDR2 FQNEAQ (reference sequence). The CDR3 is 14 amino acids. The CDR3 region is CASSRDSNNQPQHF. The CDR3 DNA is TGTGCCAGCAGCCGGGACAGTAACAATCAGCCCCAGCATTTT.

This clonotype has a handful of counts. This chain links TRBV5-6 with TRBJ2-2, with 9 bases that match TRBD2. Trimming at V came to 0 bases and at J to 4 bases, leaving 4 bases not matched to a gene. Germline CDR1 and CDR2: SGHDT and YYEEEE. The CDR3 spans 16 residues. The chain's CDR3 is CASSLGLAEFTGELFF. CDR3 nucleotides: TGTGCCAGCAGCTTGGGACTAGCGGAATTCACCGGGGAGCTGTTTTTT. Full variable domain (remainder filled in from reference TRBV5-6 and TRBJ2-2): DAGVTQSPTHLIKTRGQQVTLRCSPKSGHDTVSWYQQALGQGPQFIFQYYEEEERQRGNFPDRFSGHQFPNYSSELNVNALLLGDSALYLCASSLGLAEFTGELFFGEGSRLTVL.

The chain is built from TRBV11-3 and TRBJ2-1; 8 positions agree with TRBD2. Per the germline V gene, CDR1 is SGHNT and CDR2 is YENEEA. CDR3 size: 16 residues. The V and J ends lost 4 bases and 7 bases, in that order; junction bases with no gene match: 12. CDR3 in DNA: TGTGCCAGCAGCTCGGGGGGGCGGCCGCCGGCGAATGAGCAGTTCTTC. It codes for CASSSGGRPPANEQFF.

This rearrangement joins TRBV15 to TRBJ2-3; 8 positions match TRBD1. CDR3 length: 15 residues. Per the germline V gene, CDR1 is LNHNV and CDR2 is YYDKDF (reference sequence). After removal of 3 bases from V and 2 bases from J, the junction contained 4 bases not matched to a gene. This CDR3 is CATSRRQGFTDTQYF. The CDR3 region has the DNA TGTGCCACCAGCAGGCGACAGGGGTTCACAGATACGCAGTATTTT.

This chain connects TRBV19 to TRBJ1-5; no clear D gene. The CDR3 runs to 15 residues. Germline values: CDR1 LNHDA, CDR2 SQIVND (reference sequence). Trimming shortened V by 3 bases and J by 3 bases, and 12 bases separated the two germline ends. The CDR3 region is CASSIALSDNQPQHF. CDR3 nucleotides: TGTGCCAGTAGTATCGCGTTGTCGGACAATCAGCCCCAGCATTTT. The variable domain in full, completed from reference TRBV19 and TRBJ1-5, reads DGGITQSPKYLFRKEGQNVTLSCEQNLNHDAMYWYRQDPGQGLRLIYYSQIVNDFQKGDIAEGYSVSREKKESFPLTVTSAQKNPTAFYLCASSIALSDNQPQHFGDGTRLSIL.

This clonotype was seen a handful of times. The chain uses TRBV29-1 and TRBJ2-2; D is perhaps TRBD2 (6 bases). This CDR3 is built from 17 residues. Germline assignment: CDR1 SQVTM and CDR2 ANQGSEA. V lost 0 bases, J lost 0 bases, and 14 bases lay in between. In DNA, the CDR3 is TGCAGCGTTGAAGATCCGTCGGGACTTCCGAACACCGGGGAGCTGTTTTTT. It is translated as CSVEDPSGLPNTGELFF.

The chain recombines TRBV6-6 with TRBJ2-2; possible D gene TRBD1, 7 bases. CDR1 is MNHNY, CDR2 SVGAGI, per germline (reference sequence). V was pared by 8 bases and J by 3 bases, with 19 bases between. The CDR3 runs to 16 residues. CDR3 loop: CASRDHRGGDTGELFF. The CDR3 DNA reads TGTGCCAGCCGTGATCACAGGGGCGGGGACACCGGGGAGCTGTTTTTT.

This clonotype was seen at least ten times. The chain recombines TRBV10-3 with TRBJ2-1; 7 positions agree with TRBD1. The CDR3 has 15 amino acids. The germline gives CDR1 ENHRY, CDR2 SYGVKD. The trim removed 5 bases at V and 5 bases at J, leaving 9 bases unmatched. The CDR3 is CAISRPDRWNNEQFF. The CDR3 bases are TGTGCCATCAGTAGGCCGGACAGGTGGAACAATGAGCAGTTCTTC.

This clonotype has only a few counts. This rearrangement joins TRBV30 to TRBJ2-3; 9 positions match TRBD2. This CDR3 has 14 residues. Germline V gives CDR1 GTSNPN, CDR2 SVGIG (reference sequence). Unmatched junction bases numbered 1, after V lost 0 bases and J lost 3 bases. CDR3 sequence (DNA): TGTGCCTGGAGTGTCAGCGGGGGGACAGATACGCAGTATTTT. It specifies CAWSVSGGTDTQYF.

In this sample, this clonotype turned up a few times. The rearrangement links TRBV18 to TRBJ2-3; perhaps TRBD2 as D (7 bases). Germline lookup yields CDR1 KGHSH and CDR2 LQKENI. CDR3 length: 15 amino acids. V was pared by 3 bases and J by 6 bases, with 16 bases between. CDR3 in amino acids: CASSPPAGAVDTQYF. Here the CDR3 DNA reads TGTGCCAGCTCACCCCCGGCGGGGGCAGTTGATACGCAGTATTTT.

This clonotype has only a few counts. The gene calls are TRBV3-1 and TRBJ2-3; D unclear. V lost 1 base and J lost 4, with 9 bases in between. Germline CDR1 reads LGHDT; CDR2 reads YNNKEL (reference sequence). This CDR3 contains 14 residues. The chain's CDR3 is CASSQVPVADTQYF. CDR3 in DNA: TGTGCCAGCAGCCAAGTTCCCGTGGCAGATACGCAGTATTTT.

The CDR3 loop reads CASSQAGTFSTGELFF. The CDR3 bases are TGTGCCAGCAGCCAAGCCGGGACTTTCAGCACCGGGGAGCTGTTTTTT. This sequence joins TRBV3-1 and TRBJ2-2; D is possibly TRBD2 (6 bases). The V end was cut by 1 base, the J end by 4 bases, with 13 bases between. The CDR3 loop spans 16 amino acids. Germline V gives CDR1 LGHDT, CDR2 YNNKEL (reference sequence).

This clonotype was counted a few times. This chain joins TRBV20-1 and TRBJ2-7; D is possibly TRBD2 (5 bases). V was cut by 1 base and J by 6 bases, with 22 bases left in between. The CDR3 is made up of 16 amino acids. Germline lookup yields CDR1 DFQATT and CDR2 SNEGSKA (reference sequence). CDR3 sequence (DNA): TGCAGTGCTAGAGTGGTCCCAGGCCGAGGACTGAGCGAGCAGTACTTC. This encodes CSARVVPGRGLSEQYF.

The chain carries TRBV7-2 and TRBJ2-3; no reliable D call. The length of the CDR3 is 13 residues. The V and J ends lost 8 bases and 1 base respectively, with 10 bases between them. Germline V gene data show CDR1 as SGHTA and CDR2 as FQGNSA. CDR3 sequence: CASLKLGTDTQYF. The CDR3 DNA reads TGTGCCAGCCTGAAATTAGGCACAGATACGCAGTATTTT.

This clonotype was counted a few times. The chain combines TRBV6-2 or TRBV6-3 with TRBJ2-1; 7 bases agree with TRBD1. V dropped 6 bases and J dropped 15; count of bases not matched to a gene: 8. This CDR3 is 11 amino acids long. Germline-derived CDR1 and CDR2 are MNHEY and SVGEGT. The CDR3 DNA reads as TGTGCCAGCAGGACGGACAGGCTCCCGTTCTTC. As protein: CASRTDRLPFF.